Listed below are T cell receptor beta chains from one sample, sequenced in a study of blood T cell repertoires in COVID-19. Assay used: immunoSEQ multiplex PCR; TCRdb lists only in-frame clones, some missing. Among roughly 100,000 clones listed, roughly 89% were seen once. Source material: peripheral blood. Receptors originate from a woman older than 75 with active COVID-19. CDR3s leave out the opening cysteine and the closing phenylalanine or tryptophan. Fields, in order: J gene, V gene, CDR3 protein.

TRBJ2-1	TRBV27	ASRPGLRSNEQF
TRBJ2-7	TRBV12-2	ASRLASLALSSYEQY
TRBJ2-1	TRBV5-1	ASSLAPPGGFHNEQF
TRBJ1-1	TRBV18	ASSLDRVTEAF
TRBJ2-1	TRBV4-3	ASSQDFSSGGYNEQF
TRBJ2-3	TRBV7-2	ASSLGVAGGPQGDTQY
TRBJ2-1	TRBV28	ASSPTSSYNEQF
TRBJ1-2	TRBV5-1	ASSLGTVSYGYT
TRBJ2-7	TRBV7-2	ASSQNRGATYEQY
TRBJ1-1	TRBV18	ASSPRQGWVNTEAF
TRBJ2-3	TRBV5-4	ASSPVPGGLTDTQY
TRBJ2-7	TRBV6-5	ASSYSSGPPDEQY
TRBJ2-1	TRBV18	ASSPLAGALSTNEQF
TRBJ1-4	TRBV6-6	ASSLRDRQKRLF
TRBJ2-7	TRBV5-1	ASSLEAGPYEQY
TRBJ2-3	TRBV6-6	ASTLRGTDTQY
TRBJ2-7	TRBV5-4	ASSPGGPRGDEQY
TRBJ1-2	TRBV19	ASSPSWTDYGYT
TRBJ2-4	TRBV7-8	ASSPRRQGLAGTGAKNIQY
TRBJ2-3	TRBV5-1	ASSLERGGADTQY
TRBJ1-5	TRBV7-9	ASSLATGVHQPQH
TRBJ2-7	TRBV29-1	SVDSSGRGYEQY
TRBJ1-2	TRBV5-1	ASSWGQGSSYGYT
TRBJ2-2	TRBV20-1	SASSQGINTGELF
TRBJ2-7	TRBV5-6	ASSLRVSSYEQY
TRBJ1-1	TRBV6-2/TRBV6-3	ASSYRITGFKGTEAF
TRBJ2-6	TRBV18	ASSTVSSGANVLT
TRBJ2-1	TRBV28	ATQSGTSSNEQF
TRBJ2-7	TRBV28	ASSLLARPLSEQY
TRBJ1-6	TRBV7-9	ASSLSIAGAISYNSPLH
TRBJ2-5	TRBV7-9	ASSLSSMGQETQY
TRBJ2-7	TRBV19	ARPAPTASLISYEQY
TRBJ2-1	TRBV19	ARGSATADDEQF
TRBJ2-7	TRBV7-9	ASSLNRQGSEQY
TRBJ2-7	TRBV4-3	ASSQTEGSEQY
TRBJ2-3	TRBV23-1	ASSQSEGLAGGPPDTQY
TRBJ2-5	TRBV19	ASSIGLAGETQY
TRBJ1-2	TRBV6-5	ASILFTGGYYGYT
TRBJ2-7	TRBV4-2	ASSQQPGLAYEQY
TRBJ2-5	TRBV28	ASSLGLAGGPNAETQY
TRBJ2-2	TRBV4-1	ASSQVRGLNTGELF
TRBJ2-4	TRBV11-1	ASSRQLAKNIQY
TRBJ2-5	TRBV19	AVRQGLETQY
TRBJ2-1	TRBV5-4	ASSFDRGNEQF
TRBJ2-1	TRBV7-3	ASSLSQGRSWLAGFNEQF
TRBJ2-5	TRBV18	ASSSTGGVGGETQY
TRBJ2-2	TRBV24-1	ATSDLSSGSTGELF
TRBJ1-5	TRBV3-1/TRBV3-2	ARRDRVYSNQPQH
TRBJ1-1	TRBV9	ASSPGGAEAF